Listed below are T cell receptor beta chains from one sample, sequenced in a study of blood T cell repertoires in COVID-19. The assay was immunoSEQ multiplex PCR, and TCRdb's table has in-frame clones only and misses some. The repertoire holds about 23,000 clones, with approximately 88% as singletons. Sequencing used peripheral blood. The source of these receptors is a man in his 70s in a cohort sampled during active COVID-19. The CDR3 runs from the conserved cysteine through the conserved F or W. Fields, in order: V gene, clone size, CDR3 protein. Where a row states a size, it is once, few, many or the class of an expanded clone; other rows omit it.

V gene: TRBV28; clone size: .; CDR3 protein: CASSQQGLMNTEAFF
V gene: TRBV2; clone size: .; CDR3 protein: CASSPQGGSTEAFF
V gene: TRBV25-1; clone size: .; CDR3 protein: CASSLSRTGNYQETQYF
V gene: TRBV7-2; clone size: once; CDR3 protein: CASSLFGWDGYTF
V gene: TRBV19; clone size: .; CDR3 protein: CASRTGTPNTGELFF
V gene: TRBV12-3/TRBV12-4; clone size: .; CDR3 protein: CASSRDTDTQYF
V gene: TRBV6-5; clone size: .; CDR3 protein: CASRYTGSGYTF
V gene: TRBV7-2; clone size: .; CDR3 protein: CASSLASNSNEQFF
V gene: TRBV19; clone size: .; CDR3 protein: CASSGGQGNTGELFF
V gene: TRBV3-1/TRBV3-2; clone size: .; CDR3 protein: CASSQDARGNYGYTF
V gene: TRBV10-3; clone size: .; CDR3 protein: CAIRGSGSTSYNEQFF
V gene: TRBV4-3; clone size: .; CDR3 protein: CASRRQADMNTEAFF
V gene: TRBV19; clone size: .; CDR3 protein: CASSPDRLGYTF
V gene: TRBV28; clone size: .; CDR3 protein: CASSFLRGKLFF
V gene: TRBV3-1/TRBV3-2; clone size: .; CDR3 protein: CASSQGQMSPQHF
V gene: TRBV29-1; clone size: .; CDR3 protein: CSANFRGRSYEQYF
V gene: TRBV18; clone size: .; CDR3 protein: CASSPPGSLDEKLFF
V gene: TRBV11-1; clone size: .; CDR3 protein: CASSPSGRVRDTQYF
V gene: TRBV4-3; clone size: .; CDR3 protein: CASSQEGRGDYGYTF
V gene: TRBV6-2/TRBV6-3; clone size: .; CDR3 protein: CASSYFAGGPAKNIQYF
V gene: TRBV11-2; clone size: once; CDR3 protein: CASSTQGAGSYEQYF
V gene: TRBV3-1/TRBV3-2; clone size: .; CDR3 protein: CASSQKSLISGNTIYF
V gene: TRBV6-1; clone size: once; CDR3 protein: CASSELVRGSRNTGELFF
V gene: TRBV19; clone size: .; CDR3 protein: CASSLTGFQPQHF
V gene: TRBV15; clone size: .; CDR3 protein: CATSRAGQSEKLFF
V gene: TRBV13; clone size: .; CDR3 protein: CASSYPGQGRTEAFF
V gene: TRBV28; clone size: .; CDR3 protein: CASMGARDTGELFF
V gene: TRBV3-1/TRBV3-2; clone size: .; CDR3 protein: CAWPLTGTEAFF
V gene: TRBV19; clone size: .; CDR3 protein: CASSGIATGELFF
V gene: TRBV2; clone size: .; CDR3 protein: CASSVGQGNQPQHF
V gene: TRBV27; clone size: .; CDR3 protein: CASRIGDNGYTF
V gene: TRBV28; clone size: .; CDR3 protein: CASSPGLAGNNEQFF
V gene: TRBV7-3; clone size: .; CDR3 protein: CATWRSGRALYEQYF
V gene: TRBV15; clone size: .; CDR3 protein: CATSRSGVRETQYF
V gene: TRBV19; clone size: .; CDR3 protein: CASRGAGTDYGYTF
V gene: TRBV4-1; clone size: .; CDR3 protein: CASSRGLAGGPETQYF
V gene: TRBV27; clone size: .; CDR3 protein: CASLSGAVDQPQHF
V gene: TRBV9; clone size: .; CDR3 protein: CASSVEGTSTDTQYF
V gene: TRBV28; clone size: large; CDR3 protein: CASSLGALTGPTDTQYF
V gene: TRBV10-2; clone size: .; CDR3 protein: CASRTGNNSPLHF
V gene: TRBV6-2/TRBV6-3; clone size: .; CDR3 protein: CASSRDIPIFSPEAFF
V gene: TRBV2; clone size: .; CDR3 protein: CASSGSWNTEAFF
V gene: TRBV7-2; clone size: .; CDR3 protein: CASSPLQGLGHNEQFF
V gene: TRBV7-6; clone size: .; CDR3 protein: CASSSQDRDDLTF
V gene: TRBV28; clone size: .; CDR3 protein: CASSLRGTSGKGRTGELFF
V gene: TRBV7-9; clone size: .; CDR3 protein: CASSFGTGYGEQYF
V gene: TRBV7-2; clone size: .; CDR3 protein: CASSFRSSGRAGELFF
V gene: TRBV5-4; clone size: .; CDR3 protein: CASTLAGGPRETQYF
V gene: TRBV19; clone size: .; CDR3 protein: CASSPRGEGTDTQYF